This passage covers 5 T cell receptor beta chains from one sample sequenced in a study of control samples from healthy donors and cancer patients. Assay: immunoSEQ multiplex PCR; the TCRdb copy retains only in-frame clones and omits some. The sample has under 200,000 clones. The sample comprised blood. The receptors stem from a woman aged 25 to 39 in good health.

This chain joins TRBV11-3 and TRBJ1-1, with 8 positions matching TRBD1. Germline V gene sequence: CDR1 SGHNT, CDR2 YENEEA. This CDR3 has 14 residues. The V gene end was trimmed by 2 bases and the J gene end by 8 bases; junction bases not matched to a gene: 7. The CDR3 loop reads CASSLYGRTGEAFF. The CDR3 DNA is TGTGCCAGCAGCTTATACGGGCGGACAGGGGAAGCTTTCTTT.

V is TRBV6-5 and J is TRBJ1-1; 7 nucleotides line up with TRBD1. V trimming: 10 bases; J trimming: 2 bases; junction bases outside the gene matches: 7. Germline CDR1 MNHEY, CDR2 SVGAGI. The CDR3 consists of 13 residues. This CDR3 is CAIQDRVNTEAFF. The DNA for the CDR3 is TGTGCCATCCAAGACAGGGTCAACACTGAAGCTTTCTTT.

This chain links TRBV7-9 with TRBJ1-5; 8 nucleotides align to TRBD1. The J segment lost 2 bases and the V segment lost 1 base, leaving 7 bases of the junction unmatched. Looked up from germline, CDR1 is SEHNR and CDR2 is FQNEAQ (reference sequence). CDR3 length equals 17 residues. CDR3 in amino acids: CASSLGGSGQGNQPQHF. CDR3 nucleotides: TGTGCCAGCAGCTTAGGCGGTTCGGGACAGGGCAATCAGCCCCAGCATTTT.

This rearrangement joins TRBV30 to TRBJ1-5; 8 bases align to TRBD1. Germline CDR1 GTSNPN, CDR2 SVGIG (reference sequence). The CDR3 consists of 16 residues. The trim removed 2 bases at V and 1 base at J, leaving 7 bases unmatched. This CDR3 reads CAWSTPGGESNQPQHF. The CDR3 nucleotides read TGTGCCTGGAGTACCCCAGGGGGCGAGAGCAATCAGCCCCAGCATTTT.

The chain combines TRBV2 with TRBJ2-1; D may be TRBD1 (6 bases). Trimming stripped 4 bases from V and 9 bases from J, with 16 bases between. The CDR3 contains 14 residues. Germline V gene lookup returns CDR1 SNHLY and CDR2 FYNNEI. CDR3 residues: CASSVLSTGGEQFF. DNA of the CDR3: TGTGCCAGCAGTGTCTTATCGACAGGAGGTGAGCAGTTCTTC.